Below are 26 T cell receptor beta chains sequenced from a single sample in a study of control samples from healthy donors and cancer patients. Sequencing was performed with immunoSEQ multiplex PCR; in TCRdb, only in-frame clones are kept and a portion is missing. The sample shows tens of thousands of clones, about 89% of them seen only once. Sequences were obtained from blood. The receptors were gathered from a woman aged 60 to 75 in good health.

The V gene is TRBV20-1, the J gene TRBJ2-7; 7 bases line up with TRBD2. This CDR3 is 11 amino acids long. Germline V gene lookup returns CDR1 DFQATT and CDR2 SNEGSKA (reference sequence). V dropped 3 bases and J dropped 7; count of bases not matched to a gene: 3. CDR3 protein: CSARGGEEQYF. Here the CDR3 DNA reads TGCAGTGCTAGGGGGGGGGAAGAGCAGTACTTC.

The chain joins TRBV28 to TRBJ1-6; no clear D. Trimming took 2 bases from V and 0 from J, leaving 17 bases between them. This CDR3 contains 19 residues. The V gene's germline CDR1 is MDHEN and CDR2 SYDVKM. The CDR3 DNA follows: TGTGCCAGCAGTTTAGGCGGACCTTTGCTGAGCTCCTATAATTCACCCCTCCACTTT. It codes for CASSLGGPLLSSYNSPLHF.

The rearrangement links TRBV9 to TRBJ1-3; 8 bases align to TRBD1. Germline V gives CDR1 SGDLS, CDR2 YYNGEE. This CDR3 spans 16 amino acids. J gave up 3 bases and V 4 bases, and 9 bases lay outside the gene matches. The CDR3 DNA reads as TGTGCCAGCAGCCCCCAGGCAGGGGGCGTTGGAAACACCATATATTTT. Translated: CASSPQAGGVGNTIYF.

The rearrangement links TRBV11-1 to TRBJ2-7; 7 nucleotides match TRBD1. The V gene's germline CDR1 is SGHAT and CDR2 FQDESV (reference sequence). The V gene end was trimmed by 5 bases and the J gene end by 4 bases; junction bases not matched to a gene: 8. The CDR3 runs 14 residues. The CDR3: CASSQDRWNYEQYF. In nucleotides, the CDR3 is TGTGCCAGCAGCCAGGACAGGTGGAATTACGAGCAGTACTTC.

In DNA, the CDR3 is TGTGCCAGCAGCTCGACAGGGGGTAACTATGGCTACACCTTC. It codes for CASSSTGGNYGYTF. V is TRBV11-2 and J is TRBJ1-2; 9 positions match TRBD1. Germline lookup yields CDR1 SGHAT and CDR2 FQNNGV. The CDR3 covers 14 residues. V lost 4 bases, J lost 1 base, and 1 base stayed unmatched.

In this sample, this clone turned up once. The chain uses TRBV5-1 and TRBJ1-1; a possible D gene is TRBD1 (5 bases). The germline CDR1 and CDR2 sequences are SGHRS and YFSETQ. The V gene lost 1 base and the J gene lost 1 base, with 8 bases spanning the gap. The CDR3 has 14 residues. DNA for the CDR3: TGCGCCAGCAGCTTGAGGGGAGGGAACACTGAAGCTTTCTTT. This sequence encodes CASSLRGGNTEAFF.

The chain joins TRBV9 to TRBJ1-6, with D perhaps matching TRBD1 (5 bases). V lost 3 bases and J 9 bases, leaving 10 bases between the germline ends. The CDR3 length is 13 residues. Germline V CDR1 and CDR2: SGDLS, YYNGEE. DNA of the CDR3: TGTGCCAGCAGCGCTGGGGGTTTTTCACCCCTCCACTTT. Translated: CASSAGGFSPLHF.

This clone was seen a handful of times. V and J are TRBV7-2 and TRBJ2-2, with no clear D. The CDR3 contains 11 residues. CDR1 and CDR2 from the germline V gene are SGHTA and FQGNSA. The V end lost 3 bases, the J end lost 9 bases, and 5 bases lay between the germline ends. The CDR3 loop reads CASSFSRELFF. CDR3 in DNA: TGTGCCAGCAGCTTCAGCCGGGAGCTGTTTTTT. The variable domain in full, completed from reference TRBV7-2 and TRBJ2-2, reads GAGVSQSPSNKVTEKGKDVELRCDPISGHTALYWYRQSLGQGLEFLIYFQGNSAPDKSGLPSDRFSAERTGGSVSTLTIQRTQQEDSAVYLCASSFSRELFFGEGSRLTVL.

This clone occurred once. J is TRBJ2-7 and V is TRBV4-1; 8 nucleotides match TRBD1. This CDR3 has 17 amino acids. Germline CDR1 and CDR2: MGHRA and YSYEKL. J was trimmed by 0 bases and V by 7 bases; bases with no gene match: 14. Here the CDR3 reads CASKFRQDRALSYEQYF. CDR3 in DNA: TGCGCCAGCAAGTTCCGGCAGGACAGGGCCCTCTCCTACGAGCAGTACTTC.

The chain is built from TRBV14 and TRBJ1-2, with D uncertain. Germline V gene lookup returns CDR1 SGHDN and CDR2 FVKESK. V was shortened by 3 bases and J by 3 bases, with 8 bases between the two germline ends. The CDR3 has 13 residues. The CDR3: CASSQGFYYGYTF. Written as DNA, the CDR3 is TGTGCCAGCAGCCAGGGGTTTTACTATGGCTACACCTTC. The entire variable domain, with the rest obtained from reference TRBV14 and TRBJ1-2, is as follows: EAGVTQFPSHSVIEKGQTVTLRCDPISGHDNLYWYRRVMGKEIKFLLHFVKESKQDESGMPNNRFLAERTGGTYSTLKVQPAELEDSGVYFCASSQGFYYGYTFGSGTRLTVV.

The chain carries TRBV5-1 and TRBJ1-4; D call uncertain. Germline loops: CDR1 SGHRS, CDR2 YFSETQ. The CDR3 loop spans 14 amino acids. With 4 bases removed from V and 2 bases from J, the gap between germline ends came to 9 bases. The CDR3 here is CASSPLGTNEKLFF. The CDR3, as DNA: TGCGCCAGCAGCCCCTTGGGGACTAATGAAAAACTGTTTTTT.

The count of this clone is one. This rearrangement joins TRBV30 to TRBJ2-7, with TRBD2 matching over 14 bases. Germline assignment: CDR1 GTSNPN and CDR2 SVGIG (reference sequence). The ends lost 3 bases at V and 0 bases at J; junction bases unmatched: 4. There are 16 residues in the CDR3. The CDR3 loop reads CAWRGLAGALSYEQYF. The DNA of the CDR3 is TGTGCCTGGAGGGGACTAGCGGGGGCCCTCTCCTACGAGCAGTACTTC.

V is TRBV29-1 and J is TRBJ2-3; D tentatively fits TRBD1 or TRBD2 (5 bases each). CDR1 SQVTM and CDR2 ANQGSEA come from the germline V gene. The CDR3 spans 14 residues. With 4 bases removed from V and 4 bases from J, the gap between germline ends came to 15 bases. CDR3 in amino acids: CSVVEGKGPDTQYF. The CDR3 DNA follows: TGCAGCGTTGTAGAAGGGAAGGGACCAGATACGCAGTATTTT.

J is TRBJ2-1 and V is TRBV10-3, with TRBD1 matching 8 bases. Germline-derived CDR1 and CDR2 are ENHRY and SYGVKD. This CDR3 is 12 amino acids long. V was clipped by 5 bases and J by 6 bases; unmatched bases: 0. The CDR3 DNA is TGTGCCATCAGTACAGGGGGCAATGAGCAGTTCTTC. Translating gives CAISTGGNEQFF.

This clone was seen just once. The chain employs TRBV2 and TRBJ2-5, with TRBD2 matching 7 bases. After removal of 7 bases from V and 0 bases from J, the junction contained 8 bases not matched to a gene. The CDR3 extends over 15 amino acids. Looked up from germline, CDR1 is SNHLY and CDR2 is FYNNEI. The CDR3 is CASTRSGAYQETQYF. The CDR3 region has the DNA TGTGCCAGCACAAGGAGCGGGGCGTACCAAGAGACCCAGTACTTC.

The gene calls are TRBV4-2 and TRBJ2-5; 14 bases align to TRBD2. CDR3 length: 16 amino acids. Looked up from germline, CDR1 is LGHNA and CDR2 is YNFKEQ. Trimming at V came to 1 base and at J to 8 bases, leaving 6 bases not matched to a gene. CDR3 in amino acids: CASSQAVGTSGSTQYF. The CDR3 DNA reads as TGTGCCAGCAGCCAAGCGGTTGGGACTAGCGGGAGTACCCAGTACTTC.

The chain has TRBV27 and TRBJ1-4, with 7 bases matching TRBD1. Germline trimming cut 3 bases from V and 3 bases from J; bases unmatched to any gene: 7. The CDR3 runs 16 residues. Germline CDR1 reads MNHEY; CDR2 reads SMNVEV (reference sequence). CDR3 loop: CASSFQDRFPNEKLFF. CDR3 nucleotides: TGTGCCAGCAGTTTCCAGGACAGGTTCCCTAATGAAAAACTGTTTTTT.

This clone was detected once. The chain joins TRBV10-3 to TRBJ2-2, with a weak D call TRBD1 (5 bases). This CDR3 comprises 15 residues. The germline V gene has CDR1 ENHRY and CDR2 SYGVKD. The V gene lost 10 bases and the J gene lost 1 base, with 16 bases spanning the gap. The CDR3 coding sequence is TGTGCCAACCACCCAGGGTGGCGGAACACCGGGGAGCTGTTTTTT. Protein product: CANHPGWRNTGELFF.

This clone was recorded once. The gene calls are TRBV10-1 and TRBJ2-1, with a tentative D call TRBD2 (7 bases). The CDR3 totals 14 residues. Looked up from germline, CDR1 is WNHNN and CDR2 is SYGVQD (reference sequence). V lost 4 bases to trimming and J lost 8 bases, with 15 bases between them. The CDR3 protein is CASSGSRGGDEQFF. CDR3 nucleotides: TGCGCCAGCAGTGGATCTAGGGGGGGGGATGAGCAGTTCTTC.

This clone was picked up a small number of times. The V gene is TRBV30, the J gene TRBJ1-2; weak D call: TRBD1 (6 bases). Trimming shortened V by 2 bases and J by 1 base, and 11 bases separated the two germline ends. CDR3 size: 14 residues. CDR1 is GTSNPN and CDR2 is SVGIG in the germline V gene (reference sequence). The CDR3 nucleotides are TGTGCCTGGAGTAGAGGGACATTTAACTATGGCTACACCTTC. It codes for CAWSRGTFNYGYTF.

J is TRBJ2-6 and V is TRBV7-2; 10 bases are shared with TRBD2. The CDR3 runs 18 residues. Germline-derived CDR1 and CDR2 are SGHTA and FQGNSA. V lost 3 bases, J lost 0 bases, and 5 bases stayed unmatched. In nucleotides, the CDR3 is TGTGCCAGCAGCTTGGGGTGGACTAGCGGCTCTGGGGCCAACGTCCTGACTTTC. This gives the protein CASSLGWTSGSGANVLTF. Drawing the rest from reference TRBV7-2 and TRBJ2-6, the complete variable domain is GAGVSQSPSNKVTEKGKDVELRCDPISGHTALYWYRQSLGQGLEFLIYFQGNSAPDKSGLPSDRFSAERTGGSVSTLTIQRTQQEDSAVYLCASSLGWTSGSGANVLTFGAGSRLTVL.

The rearrangement uses TRBV19 and TRBJ1-5; the match to TRBD1 covers 8 bases. The CDR3 totals 17 residues. J gave up 2 bases and V 6 bases, and 12 bases lay outside the gene matches. Looked up from germline, CDR1 is LNHDA and CDR2 is SQIVND (reference sequence). CDR3 nucleotide sequence: TGTGCCAGTAGCCTCCGCAGGGGGCGCATGGGCAATCAGCCCCAGCATTTT. This gives the protein CASSLRRGRMGNQPQHF.

J is TRBJ2-5 and V is TRBV6-5; no definite D call. Trimming stripped 8 bases from V and 7 bases from J, with 11 bases between. This CDR3 is built from 11 residues. In germline, CDR1 is MNHEY, CDR2 SVGAGI. Here the CDR3 reads CASFLSSTQYF. In nucleotides, the CDR3 is TGTGCCAGCTTTCTCTCGTCGACCCAGTACTTC.

The chain couples TRBV18 to TRBJ2-2; perhaps TRBD2 as D (5 bases). CDR3 length equals 14 residues. The germline V and J ends were trimmed by 2 bases and 4 bases, with 8 bases remaining between them. The germline V gene encodes CDR1 KGHSH and CDR2 LQKENI. As DNA, the CDR3 is TGTGCCAGCTCACCAGAGGGTCTCACCGGGGAGCTGTTTTTT. This gives the protein CASSPEGLTGELFF.

This rearrangement joins TRBV12-5 to TRBJ1-4; D gene unclear. Trimming stripped 0 bases from V and 7 bases from J, with 6 bases between. This CDR3 spans 13 amino acids. In germline, CDR1 is LGHNT, CDR2 FRNRAP. The CDR3 sequence is CASGLVGVEKLFF. As DNA, the CDR3 is TGTGCTAGTGGTTTGGTCGGGGTTGAAAAACTGTTTTTT.

J is TRBJ1-1 and V is TRBV5-4, with 12 bases matching TRBD1. With V trimmed by 3 bases and J by 1 base, 4 bases remained unmatched. This CDR3 is built from 16 residues. CDR1 is SGHNT and CDR2 is YYREEE in the germline V gene (reference sequence). CDR3 nucleotide sequence: TGTGCCAGCAGCTCGGGACAGGGGGCTCGGAACACTGAAGCTTTCTTT. It is translated as CASSSGQGARNTEAFF.